The clone carrying this T cell receptor beta chain was detected many times. The sample is drawn from a study of T-cell reconstitution after alpha-beta-depleted transplantation in children. The CDR3 covers 16 residues. V was pared by 4 bases and J by 0 bases, with 4 bases of the junction left unmatched. Germline-derived CDR1 and CDR2 are KGHDR and SFDVKD. Unique molecular identifiers featured in how the TCRbeta library was prepared. TCRdb called the PCR reads again in MiXCR, with one record for every CDR3 protein. The sample carries 380,000 or so distinct CDR3 sequences, 13% recorded once. V gene TRBV24-1 combines with J gene TRBJ2-1; 8 bases fit TRBD1. Sample: PBMCs, taken from the stem cell graft. This clonotype was obtained from a human donor who donated a stem cell graft to a child with Fanconi anemia. DNA for the CDR3: TGTGCCACCAGTGACCCAGGGGGCAGCTCCTACAATGAGCAGTTCTTC. This gives the protein CATSDPGGSSYNEQFF.